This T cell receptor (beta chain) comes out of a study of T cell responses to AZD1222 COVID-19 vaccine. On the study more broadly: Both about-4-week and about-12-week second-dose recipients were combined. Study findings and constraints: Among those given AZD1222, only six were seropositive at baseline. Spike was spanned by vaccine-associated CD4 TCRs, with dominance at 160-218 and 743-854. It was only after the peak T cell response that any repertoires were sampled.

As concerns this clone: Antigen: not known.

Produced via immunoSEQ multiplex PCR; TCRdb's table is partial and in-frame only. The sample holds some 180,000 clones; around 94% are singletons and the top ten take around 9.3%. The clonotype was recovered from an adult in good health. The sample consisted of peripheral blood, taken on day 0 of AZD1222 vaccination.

In DNA form, the CDR3 reads TGCGCCAGCACAAAGGACAGGAACTATGGCTACACCTTC. Amino acids: CASTKDRNYGYTF. The rearrangement uses TRBV10-2 and TRBJ1-2, with TRBD1 matching 7 bases. CDR1 and CDR2 (germline): WSHSY, SAAADI. Losses at the gene ends were 7 bases for V and 2 bases for J; bases not matched to a gene: 4. CDR3 size: 13 residues.